A selection of T cell receptor beta chains follows, all from one sample in a study of T-cell reconstitution after alpha-beta-depleted transplantation in children. TCRdb used MiXCR to reprocess the PCR reads, holding one entry per CDR3 protein. The sample includes about 610,000 distinct CDR3 sequences, more than 9% of them seen just once. The sample was PBMCs from the stem cell graft donor, taken from the stem cell graft. Source of these receptors: a human donor who donated a stem cell graft to a child with acute myeloid leukemia. Both conserved end residues are part of each CDR3. The D gene is left open where the match is weak. Clone size appears in some rows only: once, few, many, or a class for an expanded clone.

clone size: few; D gene: TRBD2; V gene: TRBV3-1; J gene: TRBJ2-4; CDR3 protein: CASSQDRGGRAYKYF; CDR3 DNA: TGTGCCAGCAGCCAAGATAGGGGCGGGAGGGCTTACAAGTACTTC
clone size: few; D gene: -; V gene: TRBV7-6; J gene: TRBJ1-1; CDR3 protein: CASSLGRNPNTEAFF; CDR3 DNA: TGTGCCAGCAGCTTAGGTAGGAACCCGAACACTGAAGCTTTCTTT
clone size: many; D gene: -; V gene: TRBV12-3/TRBV12-4; J gene: TRBJ2-1; CDR3 protein: CASSSGVSSYNEQFF; CDR3 DNA: TGTGCCAGCAGCTCAGGCGTCAGCTCCTACAATGAGCAGTTCTTC
clone size: -; D gene: TRBD1; V gene: TRBV11-2; J gene: TRBJ2-2; CDR3 protein: CASSPTGGTGTVGELFF; CDR3 DNA: TGTGCCAGCAGCCCCACCGGTGGGACAGGGACGGTCGGGGAGCTGTTTTTT
clone size: many; D gene: TRBD1; V gene: TRBV20-1; J gene: TRBJ2-7; CDR3 protein: CSAPSGTGTLEQYF; CDR3 DNA: TGCAGTGCGCCGTCCGGGACAGGTACTCTGGAGCAGTACTTC
clone size: few; D gene: -; V gene: TRBV9; J gene: TRBJ2-3; CDR3 protein: CASSVDRADTQYF; CDR3 DNA: TGTGCCAGCAGCGTAGACCGCGCAGATACGCAGTATTTT
clone size: many; D gene: -; V gene: TRBV20-1; J gene: TRBJ2-7; CDR3 protein: CSARPDSSRRNEQYF; CDR3 DNA: TGCAGTGCTCGGCCCGACTCCTCCCGCAGGAACGAGCAGTACTTC
clone size: many; D gene: TRBD2; V gene: TRBV9; J gene: TRBJ2-1; CDR3 protein: CASSVLSGRWNEQFF; CDR3 DNA: TGTGCCAGCAGCGTACTTAGCGGGAGGTGGAATGAGCAGTTCTTC
clone size: many; D gene: -; V gene: TRBV29-1; J gene: TRBJ2-2; CDR3 protein: CSVEDLVGELFF; CDR3 DNA: TGCAGCGTTGAAGATTTGGTCGGGGAGCTGTTTTTT
clone size: -; D gene: -; V gene: TRBV29-1; J gene: TRBJ2-5; CDR3 protein: CSVDQETQYF; CDR3 DNA: TGCAGCGTCGACCAAGAGACCCAGTACTTC
clone size: many; D gene: -; V gene: TRBV20-1; J gene: TRBJ1-1; CDR3 protein: CSARDPRGDSAANTEAFF; CDR3 DNA: TGCAGTGCTAGAGATCCTCGAGGGGACTCGGCCGCGAACACTGAAGCTTTCTTT